Below, 20 T cell receptor beta chains from the same sample are listed, as sequenced in a study of control samples from healthy donors and cancer patients (dated by TCRdb to about 2020). Library preparation employed the immunoSEQ multiplex PCR assay. This is the immuneACCESS table as TCRdb keeps it, with only in-frame sequences that have V and J called. A part of the clones is gone; compared with another copy, unresolved V genes explain less than half, and the rest is unexplained. The sample table holds about 140,000 clones, of which approximately 91% were seen once. Approximately 8.6% of the sample lies in the top ten. Sequencing was carried out using blood. The receptors were sampled from a woman between 25 and 40 years old in good health.

The chain is built from TRBV5-1 and TRBJ2-2; 8 bases fit TRBD1. Unmatched junction bases numbered 7, after V lost 5 bases and J lost 4 bases. The germline V gene has CDR1 SGHRS and CDR2 YFSETQ. The CDR3 totals 15 residues. This CDR3 is CASRDRGLLTGELFF. In DNA, the CDR3 is TGCGCCAGCAGAGACAGGGGTCTCCTCACCGGGGAGCTGTTTTTT.

V is TRBV2 and J is TRBJ1-3; D unresolved. Germline loops: CDR1 SNHLY, CDR2 FYNNEI. The CDR3 extends over 14 amino acids. The ends were cut back, 9 bases at V and 0 bases at J, with 12 bases in the middle. The CDR3 DNA sequence: TGTGCCAGTTTGATGGAGAGCTCTGGAAACACCATATATTTT. Its protein product is CASLMESSGNTIYF.

V gene TRBV3-1 (or the pseudogene TRBV3-2) combines with J gene TRBJ2-3, with a tentative D call TRBD2 (5 bases). CDR1 is LGHDT, CDR2 YNNKEL, per germline (reference sequence). The CDR3 is 15 amino acids. The V end lost 4 bases, the J end lost 0 bases, and 11 bases lay between the germline ends. CDR3 residues: CASSPSGTSTDTQYF. CDR3 nucleotide sequence: TGTGCCAGCAGCCCGAGCGGAACTAGCACAGATACGCAGTATTTT.

The chain carries TRBV7-6 and TRBJ2-2; 8 bases agree with TRBD2. Germline V gene lookup returns CDR1 SGHVS and CDR2 FNYEAQ. The CDR3 extends over 16 amino acids. V shed 5 bases and J 4 bases; nucleotides not matched to a gene: 9. Written as DNA, the CDR3 is TGTGCCAGCAGCCCAACTAGCGGTGGGGGCACCGGGGAGCTGTTTTTT. Translation gives CASSPTSGGGTGELFF.

CDR3 coding DNA: TGTGCCAGTAGTGAACAAACCAGTAACTATGGCTACACCTTC. Translation gives CASSEQTSNYGYTF. The J gene is TRBJ1-2, the V gene TRBV19; D gene ambiguous. Trimming stripped 5 bases from V and 1 base from J, with 11 bases between. CDR3 length: 14 residues. Germline CDR1 and CDR2: LNHDA and SQIVND (reference sequence).

The rearrangement joins TRBV10-3 to TRBJ2-3; no definite D call. The CDR3 is 14 amino acids. Trimming removed 1 base from V and 4 bases from J, with 9 bases in between. Germline V gives CDR1 ENHRY, CDR2 SYGVKD. CDR3 DNA: TGTGCCATCAGTGAGTGGCTTTGGTCAGATACGCAGTATTTT. Protein product: CAISEWLWSDTQYF.

The chain joins TRBV9 to TRBJ2-3; weak D call: TRBD1 (6 bases). Between the trimmed V and J ends, which lost 0 bases and 2 bases, there was a span of 10 bases. The length of the CDR3 is 15 residues. In germline, CDR1 is SGDLS, CDR2 YYNGEE. The CDR3 sequence: CASSVGAGDTDTQYF. DNA of the CDR3: TGTGCCAGCAGCGTAGGTGCAGGGGACACAGATACGCAGTATTTT. Filled out from reference TRBV9 and TRBJ2-3, the complete variable domain reads DSGVTQTPKHLITATGQRVTLRCSPRSGDLSVYWYQQSLDQGLQFLIQYYNGEERAKGNILERFSAQQFPDLHSELNLSSLELGDSALYFCASSVGAGDTDTQYFGPGTRLTVL.

The chain couples TRBV3-1 (or the pseudogene TRBV3-2) to TRBJ1-1, with D unresolved. The CDR3 is 14 residues long. The germline gives CDR1 LGHDT, CDR2 YNNKEL (reference sequence). Trimming left V 2 bases short and J 11 bases short, with 18 bases between. DNA for the CDR3: TGTGCCAGCAGCCAACTTACCAGGAGCCTGTGGGCTTTCTTT. Its protein product is CASSQLTRSLWAFF.

The chain employs TRBV5-1 and TRBJ1-1, with D uncertain. The germline gives CDR1 SGHRS, CDR2 YFSETQ. The CDR3 is 15 residues long. Trimming left V 6 bases short and J 5 bases short, with 20 bases between. This CDR3 reads CASTLGSYGGTEAFF. The DNA for the CDR3 is TGCGCCAGCACCCTTGGGAGCTATGGAGGGACTGAAGCTTTCTTT.

The gene calls are TRBV9 and TRBJ2-5, with D unclear. The CDR3 is 14 residues long. V shed 3 bases and J shed 2 bases, with 11 bases lying between them. Germline CDR1 and CDR2: SGDLS and YYNGEE. CDR3 sequence (DNA): TGTGCCAGCAGCGCCCGTCTTCAGCAAGAGACCCAGTACTTC. Amino acids: CASSARLQQETQYF.

This clone appeared a single time. The J gene is TRBJ1-4, the V gene TRBV2; D unresolved. The length of the CDR3 is 12 residues. The V end lost 6 bases, the J end lost 7 bases, and 9 bases lay between the germline ends. The V gene's germline CDR1 is SNHLY and CDR2 FYNNEI. CDR3 in amino acids: CASSGESEKLFF. DNA of the CDR3: TGTGCCAGCAGCGGGGAGTCTGAAAAACTGTTTTTT.

V gene TRBV6-1 combines with J gene TRBJ1-5; D unclear. The V end was cut by 1 base, the J end by 6 bases, with 10 bases between. This CDR3 spans 14 amino acids. Per germline, CDR1 MNHNS and CDR2 SASEGT. The CDR3 sequence: CASSEGWVAQPQHF. CDR3 DNA: TGTGCCAGCAGTGAAGGGTGGGTCGCTCAGCCCCAGCATTTT.

This clone occurred a few times. The same CDR3 can be traced to other DNA sequences in this sample. The genes are TRBV30 and TRBJ1-4, with D unclear. The CDR3 spans 12 residues. CDR1 is GTSNPN, CDR2 SVGIG, per germline (reference sequence). Trimming left V 0 bases short and J 8 bases short, with 7 bases between. The CDR3 protein is CAWSVQGEKLFF. The CDR3 nucleotides read TGTGCCTGGAGTGTACAAGGGGAAAAACTGTTTTTT. Drawing the rest from reference TRBV30 and TRBJ1-4, the complete variable domain is SQTIHQWPATLVQPVGSPLSLECTVEGTSNPNLYWYRQAAGRGLQLLFYSVGIGQISSEVPQNLSASRPQDRQFILSSKKLLLSDSGFYLCAWSVQGEKLFFGSGTQLSVL.

V usage is TRBV18 and J usage is TRBJ2-7, with 14 nucleotides matching TRBD2. Germline-derived CDR1 and CDR2 are KGHSH and LQKENI. J lost 2 bases, V lost 8 bases, and 14 bases had no gene match. This CDR3 has 18 residues. The chain's CDR3 is CASRGAGLAGAGPYEQYF. The CDR3 nucleotides are TGTGCCAGCCGGGGGGCGGGACTAGCGGGAGCCGGGCCCTACGAGCAGTACTTC. Based on the CDR3 plus reference TRBV18 and TRBJ2-7, the full variable domain is NAGVMQNPRHLVRRRGQEARLRCSPMKGHSHVYWYRQLPEEGLKFMVYLQKENIIDESGMPKERFSAEFPKEGPSILRIQQVVRGDSAAYFCASRGAGLAGAGPYEQYFGPGTRLTVT.

The chain is built from TRBV25-1 and TRBJ1-3, with 8 bases fitting TRBD1. The V gene's germline CDR1 is MGHDK and CDR2 SYGVNS. The length of the CDR3 is 16 residues. V gave up 4 bases and J gave up 3 bases; unmatched junction bases: 8. The CDR3 nucleotides read TGTGCCAGCAGTGGAGGAGCAGGGGGCGTTGGAAACACCATATATTTT. It yields the protein CASSGGAGGVGNTIYF.

The chain uses TRBV14 and TRBJ1-1, with D hard to call. V dropped 8 bases and J dropped 4 bases, with 14 bases sitting between them. This CDR3 contains 13 residues. Germline assignment: CDR1 SGHDN and CDR2 FVKESK. CDR3 sequence (DNA): TGTGCCAGCCGGGTGGCATCGGGCACTGAAGCTTTCTTT. Amino acid sequence: CASRVASGTEAFF.

V and J are TRBV3-1 (or the pseudogene TRBV3-2) and TRBJ1-4; unclear D gene. Germline CDR1 reads LGHDT; CDR2 reads YNNKEL (reference sequence). The CDR3 contains 14 residues. The V end lost 3 bases, the J end lost 4 bases, and 9 bases lay between the germline ends. DNA of the CDR3: TGTGCCAGCAGCCACCGTGACGGTAATGAAAAACTGTTTTTT. Protein sequence: CASSHRDGNEKLFF.

This chain links TRBV6-5 with TRBJ2-1; 10 bases fit TRBD2. The germline CDR1 and CDR2 sequences are MNHEY and SVGAGI. CDR3 length: 15 amino acids. The J segment lost 3 bases and the V segment lost 8 bases, leaving 7 bases of the junction unmatched. DNA for the CDR3: TGTGCCAGCGCATCTAGCGGGAGAAGCTACAATGAGCAGTTCTTC. As protein: CASASSGRSYNEQFF.

The J gene is TRBJ1-5, the V gene TRBV25-1; 8 bases fit TRBD1. CDR3 size: 13 residues. With 7 bases clipped from V and 9 bases from J, the junction kept 8 bases outside the gene matches. Germline CDR1 and CDR2: MGHDK and SYGVNS. The CDR3 is CASTGQGLTPQHF. As DNA, the CDR3 is TGTGCCAGCACCGGACAGGGTTTGACGCCCCAGCATTTT.

CDR3 loop: CASSQDRGTGIIAEAFF. The CDR3 nucleotides read TGTGCCAGCAGCCAAGATCGAGGGACAGGGATAATCGCTGAAGCTTTCTTT. The V call is TRBV3-1 (or the pseudogene TRBV3-2), the J call TRBJ1-1; 9 bases agree with TRBD1. Losses at the gene ends were 0 bases for V and 6 bases for J; bases not matched to a gene: 11. Germline loops: CDR1 LGHDT, CDR2 YNNKEL (reference sequence). The length of the CDR3 is 17 residues.